This T cell receptor beta chain was found in a study of blood T cell repertoires in COVID-19. Using immunoSEQ multiplex PCR, the repertoire was profiled, and TCRdb retains in-frame clones only, with some absent. The sample lists about 82,000 clones, about four fifths seen once, with about 12% in the top ten. J lost 4 bases, V lost 3 bases, and 8 bases had no gene match. The CDR3 runs to 15 residues. The germline V gene encodes CDR1 KGHSH and CDR2 LQKENI. The origin of this receptor is a woman in her thirties or forties with active or convalescent COVID-19. The gene calls are TRBV18 and TRBJ2-7, with 8 bases lining up with TRBD2. Source material: peripheral blood. CDR3 coding DNA: TGTGCCAGCTCACCGGGCAGCGGGAGTTGGTACGAGCAGTACTTC. Amino acids: CASSPGSGSWYEQYF.